Shown below are 10 T cell receptor beta chains from a single sample sequenced in a study of CD8 T cells in acute hepatitis C reinfection. Method: immunoSEQ multiplex PCR; TCRdb's copy keeps in-frame clones and lacks some. This sample carries 30,000 to 45,000 clones, 75% to 90% of them seen once, and the ten largest clones take approximately 11%. Time point: naive CD8 control sorted from an acute-time-point sample. What was sequenced was naive CD8+ T cells from PBMCs. The origin of the receptors is a woman aged 18-29 years who spontaneously cleared hepatitis C infection.

The chain links TRBV6-5 to TRBJ2-1, with D hard to call. In germline, CDR1 is MNHEY, CDR2 SVGAGI. Between the trimmed V and J ends, which lost 1 base and 2 bases, there was a span of 9 bases. The CDR3 extends over 15 amino acids. In DNA, the CDR3 is TGTGCCAGCAGTTACTTGGTGGGAACCTACAATGAGCAGTTCTTC. Translation: CASSYLVGTYNEQFF.

On this clone: At one of its ends the junction is not consistent with the germline gene, which may arise from a read error. This rearrangement joins TRBV29-1 to TRBJ1-4, with 7 nucleotides matching TRBD1. This CDR3 contains 13 residues. Germline values: CDR1 SQVTM, CDR2 ANQGSEA. CDR3 in DNA: TGCAGCGTCGAAGAGGGGGCGACCGAAAAACTGTTTTTT. This codes for CSVEEGATEKLFF.

The chain recombines TRBV27 with TRBJ1-1; possibly TRBD1 for D (5 bases). Trimming took off 11 bases at V and 4 bases at J, with 14 bases between the two ends. Germline V gene lookup returns CDR1 MNHEY and CDR2 SMNVEV (reference sequence). The CDR3 totals 12 residues. The CDR3 reads CASQRGITEAFF. The DNA of the CDR3 is TGTGCCTCCCAACGGGGGATCACTGAAGCTTTCTTT.

The chain links TRBV9 to TRBJ2-7; 9 positions agree with TRBD1. The CDR3 length is 14 residues. Germline CDR1 and CDR2: SGDLS and YYNGEE. Losses at the gene ends were 3 bases for V and 5 bases for J; bases not matched to a gene: 6. CDR3 sequence reads: CASSAGTGFHEQYF. CDR3 coding DNA: TGTGCCAGCAGCGCGGGGACAGGGTTCCACGAGCAGTACTTC.

This clone appeared once. The chain joins TRBV5-4 to TRBJ1-1, with 7 bases aligning to TRBD1. With V trimmed by 4 bases and J by 0 bases, 3 bases remained unmatched. Germline assignment: CDR1 SGHNT and CDR2 YYREEE (reference sequence). This CDR3 region has 14 residues. CDR3 sequence: CASSQGQLNTEAFF. CDR3 bases: TGTGCCAGCAGCCAGGGACAGCTGAACACTGAAGCTTTCTTT.

This clone was counted a single time. This rearrangement joins TRBV19 to TRBJ2-7, with 7 nucleotides matching TRBD1. V lost 9 bases and J lost 4; bases outside the gene matches: 9. The CDR3 covers 13 residues. The germline gives CDR1 LNHDA, CDR2 SQIVND (reference sequence). This CDR3 reads CASSQGVYYEQYF. The DNA for the CDR3 is TGTGCCAGCTCCCAGGGGGTTTATTACGAGCAGTACTTC. Full variable domain (remainder filled in from reference TRBV19 and TRBJ2-7): DGGITQSPKYLFRKEGQNVTLSCEQNLNHDAMYWYRQDPGQGLRLIYYSQIVNDFQKGDIAEGYSVSREKKESFPLTVTSAQKNPTAFYLCASSQGVYYEQYFGPGTRLTVT.

This sequence joins TRBV7-9 and TRBJ2-7, with TRBD1 as a possible D gene (6 bases). V was pared by 3 bases and J by 10 bases, with 10 bases between. The germline V gene encodes CDR1 SEHNR and CDR2 FQNEAQ (reference sequence). The CDR3 runs to 11 residues. CDR3 nucleotide sequence: TGTGCCAGCAGCTTCCAGGGGATCCAGTACTTC. The encoded protein is CASSFQGIQYF.

The chain joins TRBV6-5 to TRBJ1-2; a possible D gene is TRBD1 (6 bases). CDR3 length: 15 amino acids. Looked up from germline, CDR1 is MNHEY and CDR2 is SVGAGI. V was cut by 0 bases and J by 7 bases, with 15 bases left in between. CDR3 DNA: TGTGCCAGCAGTTACTCCTGGACAGCCCAGGGTGGCTACACCTTC. Translating gives CASSYSWTAQGGYTF.

The chain recombines TRBV27 with TRBJ2-7, with TRBD2 matching over 7 bases. Germline trimming cut 5 bases from V and 3 bases from J; bases unmatched to any gene: 10. The germline V gene has CDR1 MNHEY and CDR2 SMNVEV (reference sequence). CDR3 length: 15 residues. Here the CDR3 reads CASSLTIAGDYEQYF. As DNA, the CDR3 is TGTGCCAGCAGTCTTACTATAGCGGGCGACTACGAGCAGTACTTC.

This chain uses TRBV18 with TRBJ1-2; the D gene is possibly TRBD1 (5 bases). Trimming stripped 8 bases from V and 3 bases from J, with 22 bases between. The CDR3 length is 16 residues. CDR1 and CDR2 from the germline V gene are KGHSH and LQKENI. CDR3 sequence reads: CASDRVGESKHYGYTF. In nucleotides, the CDR3 is TGTGCCAGCGACCGCGTGGGGGAATCTAAACACTATGGCTACACCTTC.